The 19 T cell receptor beta chains below were found in one sample sequenced in a study of blood T cell repertoires in COVID-19. Sequencing used immunoSEQ multiplex PCR; TCRdb keeps in-frame clones, though not all of them. The sample gives about 160,000 clones, roughly 85% of which show up once; 18% is in the top ten. Sequenced sample: PBMCs or T cells enriched from blood (not recorded which). The source is a man between 60 and 75 years old who had recovered from COVID-19.

This rearrangement joins TRBV11-2 to TRBJ1-1; maybe TRBD1 (5 bases). Germline V CDR1 and CDR2: SGHAT, FQNNGV. Trimming shortened V by 5 bases and J by 5 bases, and 9 bases separated the two germline ends. This CDR3 has 12 residues. CDR3 amino acids: CASSPGRTEAFF. As DNA, the CDR3 is TGTGCCAGCAGCCCAGGGAGGACTGAAGCTTTCTTT.

The chain links TRBV20-1 to TRBJ1-1; D unresolved. The CDR3 has 10 residues. The V gene's germline CDR1 is DFQATT and CDR2 SNEGSKA (reference sequence). With 3 bases removed from V and 6 bases from J, the gap between germline ends came to 5 bases. The CDR3 sequence: CSASASEAFF. CDR3 in DNA: TGCAGTGCTAGTGCGTCTGAAGCTTTCTTT.

The chain recombines TRBV7-9 with TRBJ2-2; no clear D. Per the germline V gene, CDR1 is SEHNR and CDR2 is FQNEAQ (reference sequence). Trimming took 2 bases from V and 5 from J, leaving 6 bases between them. The CDR3 has 13 amino acids. The CDR3 DNA follows: TGTGCCAGCAGCTTAATGCAGACCGGGGAGCTGTTTTTT. Translating it yields CASSLMQTGELFF.

V gene TRBV2 combines with J gene TRBJ2-2; D not resolved. Germline CDR1 reads SNHLY; CDR2 reads FYNNEI. This CDR3 has 12 amino acids. V was clipped by 6 bases and J by 5 bases, with 7 bases between them. In DNA, the CDR3 is TGTGCCAGCAGGGAACAAACCGGGGAGCTGTTTTTT. This encodes CASREQTGELFF.

A word on this clone: The same CDR3 also results from other DNA sequences found in this sample. This chain connects TRBV25-1 to TRBJ2-1, with 8 bases fitting TRBD1. The J segment lost 4 bases and the V segment lost 6 bases, leaving 5 bases of the junction unmatched. Looked up from germline, CDR1 is MGHDK and CDR2 is SYGVNS. The CDR3 runs 14 residues. This chain's CDR3 is CASSPDRGYNEQFF. For the CDR3, the DNA is TGTGCCAGCAGCCCCGACAGGGGATACAATGAGCAGTTCTTC.

In DNA form, the CDR3 reads TGTGCCAGCAGCTTAGAGTCGGGACAAGAAAAACTGTTTTTT. It specifies CASSLESGQEKLFF. V usage is TRBV7-2 and J usage is TRBJ1-4; D possibly corresponds to TRBD1 (6 bases). Trimming took off 1 base at V and 8 bases at J, with 11 bases between the two ends. The germline CDR1 and CDR2 sequences are SGHTA and FQGNSA. The CDR3 has 14 amino acids.

J is TRBJ1-3 and V is TRBV6-5; TRBD1 agrees at 8 bases. J gave up 4 bases and V 7 bases, and 3 bases lay outside the gene matches. Germline V gene data show CDR1 as MNHEY and CDR2 as SVGAGI. This CDR3 spans 13 amino acids. The CDR3 loop reads CASTTGGGNTIYF. The CDR3 coding sequence is TGTGCCAGCACCACAGGGGGGGGAAACACCATATATTTT.

The V gene is TRBV4-1, the J gene TRBJ2-7; TRBD1 aligns across 9 bases. Germline loops: CDR1 MGHRA, CDR2 YSYEKL. After removal of 1 base from V and 5 bases from J, the junction contained 12 bases not matched to a gene. This CDR3 has 17 residues. The CDR3 reads CASSQVAPTGGQNEQYF. The CDR3 nucleotides read TGCGCCAGCAGCCAAGTAGCACCGACAGGGGGGCAGAACGAGCAGTACTTC.

The chain has TRBV27 and TRBJ2-1, with D maybe TRBD2 (6 bases). Trimming pared 5 bases from V and 5 bases from J, leaving 16 bases between. This CDR3 is 15 amino acids long. Germline-derived CDR1 and CDR2 are MNHEY and SMNVEV (reference sequence). CDR3 coding DNA: TGTGCCAGCAGTCCCCGGAGGGGAGCGGACAATGAGCAGTTCTTC. As protein: CASSPRRGADNEQFF.

V gene TRBV18 combines with J gene TRBJ2-1; 13 positions match TRBD2. CDR3 length equals 14 residues. V was pared by 1 base and J by 10 bases, with 1 base of the junction left unmatched. CDR1 and CDR2 (germline): KGHSH, LQKENI. For the CDR3, the DNA is TGTGCCAGCTCACCACAGGGACTAGCGGGAGAGCAGTTCTTC. This codes for CASSPQGLAGEQFF. Combining the CDR3 with reference TRBV18 and TRBJ2-1 gives the whole variable domain NAGVMQNPRHLVRRRGQEARLRCSPMKGHSHVYWYRQLPEEGLKFMVYLQKENIIDESGMPKERFSAEFPKEGPSILRIQQVVRGDSAAYFCASSPQGLAGEQFFGPGTRLTVL.

This clone was picked up a small number of times. The V gene is TRBV12-5, the J gene TRBJ2-1, with 7 bases that match TRBD1. CDR3 size: 16 residues. V trimming: 2 bases; J trimming: 10 bases; junction bases outside the gene matches: 14. Germline lookup yields CDR1 LGHNT and CDR2 FRNRAP. The CDR3 DNA is TGTGCTAGTGGTTTGCCCCTCAGGGGGACCCCCGAGGAGCAGTTCTTC. Translating gives CASGLPLRGTPEEQFF. The whole variable domain, remainder taken from reference TRBV12-5 and TRBJ2-1, is DARVTQTPRHKVTEMGQEVTMRCQPILGHNTVFWYRQTMMQGLELLAYFRNRAPLDDSGMPKDRFSAEMPDATLATLKIQPSEPRDSAVYFCASGLPLRGTPEEQFFGPGTRLTVL.

The chain is built from TRBV5-5 and TRBJ1-4; D gene unclear. This CDR3 region has 14 residues. Trimming took 4 bases from V and 0 from J, leaving 7 bases between them. CDR1 is SGHKS, CDR2 YYEKEE, per germline (reference sequence). CDR3 region: CASSLLATNEKLFF. The CDR3 region has the DNA TGTGCCAGCAGCCTCCTTGCAACTAATGAAAAACTGTTTTTT.

This clone occurred many times. The J gene is TRBJ2-1, the V gene TRBV7-8; D perhaps matches TRBD1 (5 bases). The CDR3 runs to 16 residues. Germline loops: CDR1 SGHVS, CDR2 FQNEAQ. Trimming left V 5 bases short and J 2 bases short, with 16 bases between. The CDR3 region has the DNA TGTGCCAGCAGCCAGACACACAGGTCCCCCTACAATGAGCAGTTCTTC. It specifies CASSQTHRSPYNEQFF.

The chain combines TRBV6-5 with TRBJ2-5, with D possibly TRBD2 on 6 matching bases. CDR3 size: 15 residues. Germline-derived CDR1 and CDR2 are MNHEY and SVGAGI. V was cut by 8 bases and J by 3 bases, with 19 bases left in between. For the CDR3, the DNA is TGTGCCAGCCTTGTTATGCCTAGCGATAAAGAGACCCAGTACTTC. Translated, it gives CASLVMPSDKETQYF.

This clone has only a few counts. The chain employs TRBV7-2 and TRBJ1-1; no clear D gene. Trimming took off 5 bases at V and 6 bases at J, with 16 bases between the two ends. Germline V gives CDR1 SGHTA, CDR2 FQGNSA. The CDR3 contains 14 residues. The CDR3 bases are TGTGCCAGCAGCACCCGGGAAGGGAGGCCTGAAGCTTTCTTT. It specifies CASSTREGRPEAFF.

V and J are TRBV5-6 and TRBJ1-5; D is perhaps TRBD1 (6 bases). CDR1 and CDR2 (germline): SGHDT, YYEEEE. The CDR3 totals 15 residues. Trimming left V 0 bases short and J 6 bases short, with 13 bases between. CDR3 sequence (DNA): TGTGCCAGCAGCTTGGCGGGGGGCGAGGCTCAGCCCCAGCATTTT. Translating gives CASSLAGGEAQPQHF. The variable domain in full, completed from reference TRBV5-6 and TRBJ1-5, reads DAGVTQSPTHLIKTRGQQVTLRCSPKSGHDTVSWYQQALGQGPQFIFQYYEEEERQRGNFPDRFSGHQFPNYSSELNVNALLLGDSALYLCASSLAGGEAQPQHFGDGTRLSIL.

This sequence joins TRBV6-5 and TRBJ2-7, with D possibly being TRBD2 (6 bases). Deletions cut 5 bases from V and 4 bases from J, with 12 bases between. The germline V gene encodes CDR1 MNHEY and CDR2 SVGAGI. This CDR3 has 13 amino acids. The CDR3 region is CASSPGSTYEQYF. The CDR3 DNA reads as TGTGCCAGCAGTCCCGGGAGCACGTACGAGCAGTACTTC.

CDR3 region: CASSLHRGDGEQFF. CDR3 DNA: TGTGCCAGCAGCTTACACAGGGGAGACGGTGAGCAGTTCTTC. V is TRBV7-3 and J is TRBJ2-1; 7 nucleotides match TRBD1. V gave up 2 bases and J gave up 9 bases; unmatched junction bases: 7. The CDR3 contains 14 residues. The V gene's germline CDR1 is SGHTA and CDR2 FQGTGA.

The gene calls are TRBV6-1 and TRBJ1-3; D gene ambiguous. Germline loops: CDR1 MNHNS, CDR2 SASEGT. This CDR3 has 15 amino acids. Trimming took 2 bases from V and 3 from J, leaving 11 bases between them. The CDR3 loop is CASSELQTVGNTIYF. The CDR3 coding sequence is TGTGCCAGCAGTGAACTACAGACCGTTGGAAACACCATATATTTT.